This section outlines one T cell receptor beta chain sequence together with its context. As yet, its antigen is unknown. This sample was taken from a study of cytomegalovirus exposure and HLA in healthy donors. Study context: Among about 179 million T cells, an earlier analysis found approximately 110 million unique TCR beta sequences.

Healthy bone marrow donors made up the donors. The PCR made use of 60 Vbeta and 13 Jbeta primers. Profiled with immunoSEQ multiplex PCR; TCRdb holds only in-frame clones, not every one. Among approximately 150,000 clones listed, 75% to 80% were seen once. Study-wide results and limits: Later on, a genetic analysis was performed. It linked a missense variant in DCLRE1C with V- and J-gene trimming of TCR beta.

The ends lost 3 bases at V and 3 bases at J; junction bases unmatched: 4. Germline lookup yields CDR1 SGHAT and CDR2 FQNNGV. This CDR3 has 15 amino acids. This sequence joins TRBV11-2 and TRBJ2-2; 7 bases fit TRBD2. The origin of this receptor is a male donor in good health and CMV-seronegative. The sequencing input was PBMCs. The CDR3 reads CASSFPGRDTGELFF. The CDR3, as DNA: TGTGCCAGCAGCTTCCCAGGGAGGGACACCGGGGAGCTGTTTTTT.